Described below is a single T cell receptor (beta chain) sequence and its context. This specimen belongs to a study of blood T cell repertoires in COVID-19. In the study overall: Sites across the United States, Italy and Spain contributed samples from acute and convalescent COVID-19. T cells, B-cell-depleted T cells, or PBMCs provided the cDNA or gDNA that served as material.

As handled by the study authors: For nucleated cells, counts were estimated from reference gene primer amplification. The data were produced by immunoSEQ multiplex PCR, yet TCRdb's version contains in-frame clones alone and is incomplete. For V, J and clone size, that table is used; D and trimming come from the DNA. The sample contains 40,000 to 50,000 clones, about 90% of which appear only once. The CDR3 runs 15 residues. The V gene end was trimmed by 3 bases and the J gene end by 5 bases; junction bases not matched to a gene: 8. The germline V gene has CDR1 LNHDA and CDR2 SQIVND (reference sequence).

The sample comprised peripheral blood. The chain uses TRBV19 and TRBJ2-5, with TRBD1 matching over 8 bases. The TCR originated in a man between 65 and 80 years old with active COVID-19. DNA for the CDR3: TGTGCCAGTAGTATTAGCAGGGGGCGCGAGGAGACCCAGTACTTC. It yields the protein CASSISRGREETQYF.